Listed below are T cell receptor beta chains from one sample, sequenced in a study of response to subunit inactivated influenza vaccine. Each CDR3 protein gets one entry after TCRdb re-called the RT-PCR reads with MiXCR. The data hold approximately 530,000 distinct CDR3 sequences, with around 13% observed a single time. The sequenced sample was PBMCs from blood, obtained more than 35 days after vaccination. All receptors come from a man aged 50 to 59 who received an inactivated influenza vaccine. CDR3s include the opening cysteine and the closing phenylalanine or tryptophan. A D gene is named only where the DNA matches it firmly. Clone size is shown for a subset of rows, as once, few, many or a class of expanded clone.

clone_size: many; d_call: TRBD2; j_call: TRBJ2-1; v_call: TRBV20-1; cdr3_nt: TGCAGTGCTAGTTTGCTCCCTAGCGGGAGGGCCTACAATGAGCAGTTCTTC; cdr3_aa: CSASLLPSGRAYNEQFF
clone_size: few; d_call: NA; j_call: TRBJ2-3; v_call: TRBV6-2/TRBV6-3; cdr3_nt: TGTGCCAGCAGTTACCAGACGGCGCATACGCAGTATTTT; cdr3_aa: CASSYQTAHTQYF
clone_size: many; d_call: NA; j_call: TRBJ1-3; v_call: TRBV5-1; cdr3_nt: TGCGCCAGCAGCTCGGGGACGAGTCCTGGAAACACCATATATTTT; cdr3_aa: CASSSGTSPGNTIYF
clone_size: few; d_call: TRBD2; j_call: TRBJ2-1; v_call: TRBV5-5; cdr3_nt: TGTGCCAGCAGCCGCACGGGACTAGCGGCCTACAATGAGCAGTTCTTC; cdr3_aa: CASSRTGLAAYNEQFF
clone_size: few; d_call: NA; j_call: TRBJ2-7; v_call: TRBV20-1; cdr3_nt: TGCAGTTCAAAGGTGGGGTCCCCTCGGCAGTACTTC; cdr3_aa: CSSKVGSPRQYF
clone_size: many; d_call: NA; j_call: TRBJ2-2; v_call: TRBV5-6; cdr3_nt: TGTGCCAGCAGCTTTGTGGGGGAGAACACCGGGGAGCTGTTTTTT; cdr3_aa: CASSFVGENTGELFF
clone_size: NA; d_call: TRBD2; j_call: TRBJ2-3; v_call: TRBV6-2/TRBV6-3; cdr3_nt: TGTGCCAGCAGTCCCCCCACTAGCGGGGGGCCAGATACGCAGTATTTT; cdr3_aa: CASSPPTSGGPDTQYF
clone_size: many; d_call: NA; j_call: TRBJ2-3; v_call: TRBV6-5; cdr3_nt: TGTGCCAGCAGTCTACGCGCAACTAGCCGCACAGATACGCAGTATTTT; cdr3_aa: CASSLRATSRTDTQYF
clone_size: few; d_call: NA; j_call: TRBJ2-1; v_call: TRBV5-1; cdr3_nt: TGCGCCAGCAGCTATAGTCATAGCTCCTACAATGAGCAGTTCTTC; cdr3_aa: CASSYSHSSYNEQFF
clone_size: many; d_call: NA; j_call: TRBJ2-7; v_call: TRBV7-9; cdr3_nt: TGTGCCAGCAGCTTAGGAGCGCGAGAGCAGTACTTC; cdr3_aa: CASSLGAREQYF
clone_size: NA; d_call: NA; j_call: TRBJ2-7; v_call: TRBV27; cdr3_nt: TGTGCCAGCAGTGCCAAAGCGGCCTACGAGCAGTACTTC; cdr3_aa: CASSAKAAYEQYF
clone_size: few; d_call: NA; j_call: TRBJ2-5; v_call: TRBV20-1; cdr3_nt: TGCAGTGCTAGAGACCTTGACAGAATCCAAGAGACCCAGTACTTC; cdr3_aa: CSARDLDRIQETQYF
clone_size: NA; d_call: NA; j_call: TRBJ1-6; v_call: TRBV4-1; cdr3_nt: TGCGCCAGCAGCCAACCGGGACGGCGGAATTCACCCCTCCACTTT; cdr3_aa: CASSQPGRRNSPLHF
clone_size: many; d_call: NA; j_call: TRBJ2-7; v_call: TRBV29-1; cdr3_nt: TGCAGCGTCCGGGACCCTTACGAGCAGTACTTC; cdr3_aa: CSVRDPYEQYF
clone_size: NA; d_call: TRBD2; j_call: TRBJ2-1; v_call: TRBV10-3; cdr3_nt: TGTGCCATCGCATCGCGGGGGGCTGACAATGAGCAGTTCTTC; cdr3_aa: CAIASRGADNEQFF
clone_size: many; d_call: NA; j_call: TRBJ2-2; v_call: TRBV7-3; cdr3_nt: TGTGCCAGCAGCTTAGGGGGAGATCGGACCGGGGAGCTGTTTTTT; cdr3_aa: CASSLGGDRTGELFF
clone_size: few; d_call: NA; j_call: TRBJ1-6; v_call: TRBV3-1; cdr3_nt: TGTGCCAGCAGCCAAGGGGACTGGGGTTCACCCCTCCACTTT; cdr3_aa: CASSQGDWGSPLHF
clone_size: NA; d_call: NA; j_call: TRBJ2-1; v_call: TRBV2; cdr3_nt: TGTGCCAGCAGTGGGGGTAACTCAAATGAGCAGTTCTTC; cdr3_aa: CASSGGNSNEQFF
clone_size: few; d_call: TRBD2; j_call: TRBJ2-3; v_call: TRBV5-1; cdr3_nt: TGCGCCAGCAGCCCGTGGACTAGCGGGACCTACACAGATACGCAGTATTTT; cdr3_aa: CASSPWTSGTYTDTQYF
clone_size: NA; d_call: TRBD1; j_call: TRBJ1-3; v_call: TRBV20-1; cdr3_nt: TGCAGTGCAACACGGGACAGTCGTGGAAACACCATATATTTT; cdr3_aa: CSATRDSRGNTIYF
clone_size: NA; d_call: TRBD1; j_call: TRBJ2-2; v_call: TRBV6-5; cdr3_nt: TGTGCCAGCAGTTCGGGATTCGGGACAGTCGTCAATACCGGGGAGCTGTTTTTT; cdr3_aa: CASSSGFGTVVNTGELFF
clone_size: NA; d_call: TRBD1; j_call: TRBJ1-2; v_call: TRBV12-3/TRBV12-4; cdr3_nt: TGTGCCAGCACCCTGGGGCAGGGGGGCTATGGCTACACCTTC; cdr3_aa: CASTLGQGGYGYTF
clone_size: few; d_call: NA; j_call: TRBJ2-5; v_call: TRBV18; cdr3_nt: TGTGCCAGCTCACCAGGGGGAGGAAGGAAGACCCAGTACTTC; cdr3_aa: CASSPGGGRKTQYF
clone_size: few; d_call: NA; j_call: TRBJ2-7; v_call: TRBV10-3; cdr3_nt: TGTGCCATCCGGGACATTTCCTACGAGCAGTACTTC; cdr3_aa: CAIRDISYEQYF
clone_size: many; d_call: NA; j_call: TRBJ2-1; v_call: TRBV29-1; cdr3_nt: TGCAGCGTTGGGAGTTACAATGAGCAGTTCTTC; cdr3_aa: CSVGSYNEQFF
clone_size: NA; d_call: TRBD1; j_call: TRBJ1-5; v_call: TRBV12-3/TRBV12-4; cdr3_nt: TGTGCCAGCAATTGGGACGAGACAGGGCATTTTAGCAATCAGCCCCAGCATTTT; cdr3_aa: CASNWDETGHFSNQPQHF
clone_size: NA; d_call: NA; j_call: TRBJ2-7; v_call: TRBV6-5; cdr3_nt: TGTGCCAGCAGTTATTCCCCGGGTCTCCACATAGGCTCCTACGAGCAGTACTTC; cdr3_aa: CASSYSPGLHIGSYEQYF
clone_size: NA; d_call: TRBD2; j_call: TRBJ2-3; v_call: TRBV24-1; cdr3_nt: TGTGCCACCAGTGATTTGGGGGGAGGGGGCACAGATACGCAGTATTTT; cdr3_aa: CATSDLGGGGTDTQYF
clone_size: few; d_call: NA; j_call: TRBJ1-1; v_call: TRBV7-8; cdr3_nt: TGTGCCAGCAGCTTAGCAATCGGTGAAGCTTTCTTT; cdr3_aa: CASSLAIGEAFF
clone_size: NA; d_call: NA; j_call: TRBJ2-2; v_call: TRBV4-3; cdr3_nt: TGCGCCAGCAGCCAAGGCGTACTAGTTACCGGGGAGCTGTTTTTT; cdr3_aa: CASSQGVLVTGELFF
clone_size: NA; d_call: TRBD2; j_call: TRBJ2-3; v_call: TRBV7-8; cdr3_nt: TGTGCCAGCAGCGGCGGACTAGCGGGAGACGATACGCAGTATTTT; cdr3_aa: CASSGGLAGDDTQYF
clone_size: many; d_call: TRBD2; j_call: TRBJ2-7; v_call: TRBV24-1; cdr3_nt: TGTGCCACCATGCTAGCGGGAGGAGAGCAGTACTTC; cdr3_aa: CATMLAGGEQYF
clone_size: NA; d_call: NA; j_call: TRBJ2-3; v_call: TRBV9; cdr3_nt: TGTGCCAGCAGCCCAGGACACGCTGGGGGGGACAGAGGGGATACGCAGTATTTT; cdr3_aa: CASSPGHAGGDRGDTQYF
clone_size: NA; d_call: TRBD2; j_call: TRBJ2-3; v_call: TRBV20-1; cdr3_nt: TGCAGCGCTACGCCCGGGACTAGCGGGAGAGGTTGGGAGGCAGATACGCAGTATTTT; cdr3_aa: CSATPGTSGRGWEADTQYF
clone_size: few; d_call: TRBD1; j_call: TRBJ1-1; v_call: TRBV18; cdr3_nt: TGTGCCAGCTCACCAGACAGGGCTCCGTCCGGGGCTTTCTTT; cdr3_aa: CASSPDRAPSGAFF
clone_size: few; d_call: TRBD1; j_call: TRBJ2-7; v_call: TRBV24-1; cdr3_nt: TGTGCCACCAGTGATCGGACAGGGGCTACTTCCTACGAGCAGTACTTC; cdr3_aa: CATSDRTGATSYEQYF
clone_size: many; d_call: NA; j_call: TRBJ2-5; v_call: TRBV6-2/TRBV6-3; cdr3_nt: TGTGCCAGCAGTCACGGGGCCGACCAGTACTTC; cdr3_aa: CASSHGADQYF
clone_size: NA; d_call: TRBD1; j_call: TRBJ2-3; v_call: TRBV15; cdr3_nt: TGTGCCACCAGCAAAGGACAGGGGGCGCGGACAGATACGCAGTATTTT; cdr3_aa: CATSKGQGARTDTQYF
clone_size: few; d_call: TRBD1; j_call: TRBJ1-2; v_call: TRBV4-3; cdr3_nt: TGCGCCAGCAGCCACCGGGACAGGGGGCGCTCAATCTATGGCTACACCTTC; cdr3_aa: CASSHRDRGRSIYGYTF
clone_size: NA; d_call: NA; j_call: TRBJ1-1; v_call: TRBV4-1; cdr3_nt: TGCGCCAGCAGCCCTACTAGGGAAATCGTCACTGAAGCTTTCTTT; cdr3_aa: CASSPTREIVTEAFF
clone_size: many; d_call: NA; j_call: TRBJ1-2; v_call: TRBV6-6; cdr3_nt: TGTGCCAGCACCCCCGACCTCATCTATGGCTACACCTTC; cdr3_aa: CASTPDLIYGYTF
clone_size: many; d_call: NA; j_call: TRBJ2-5; v_call: TRBV12-3/TRBV12-4; cdr3_nt: TGTGCCAGCAGACCCGGACAGATTCAAGAGACCCAGTACTTC; cdr3_aa: CASRPGQIQETQYF
clone_size: NA; d_call: NA; j_call: TRBJ2-6; v_call: TRBV11-2; cdr3_nt: TGTGCCAGCAGCTTAGTCATCCGGAGCTCTGGGGCCAACGTCCTGACTTTC; cdr3_aa: CASSLVIRSSGANVLTF
clone_size: few; d_call: NA; j_call: TRBJ1-6; v_call: TRBV14; cdr3_nt: TGTGCCAGCAGCCCGGGTCCAGGAAATTCACCCCTCCACTTT; cdr3_aa: CASSPGPGNSPLHF
clone_size: few; d_call: TRBD1; j_call: TRBJ2-1; v_call: TRBV5-1; cdr3_nt: TGCGCCAGCAGTCCCCTAGGACAGGGGGCTGGGGATGAGCAGTTCTTC; cdr3_aa: CASSPLGQGAGDEQFF
clone_size: NA; d_call: NA; j_call: TRBJ2-2; v_call: TRBV5-1; cdr3_nt: TGCGCCAGCAGCTTATGGGGAAATGACGGGGAGCTGTTTTTT; cdr3_aa: CASSLWGNDGELFF